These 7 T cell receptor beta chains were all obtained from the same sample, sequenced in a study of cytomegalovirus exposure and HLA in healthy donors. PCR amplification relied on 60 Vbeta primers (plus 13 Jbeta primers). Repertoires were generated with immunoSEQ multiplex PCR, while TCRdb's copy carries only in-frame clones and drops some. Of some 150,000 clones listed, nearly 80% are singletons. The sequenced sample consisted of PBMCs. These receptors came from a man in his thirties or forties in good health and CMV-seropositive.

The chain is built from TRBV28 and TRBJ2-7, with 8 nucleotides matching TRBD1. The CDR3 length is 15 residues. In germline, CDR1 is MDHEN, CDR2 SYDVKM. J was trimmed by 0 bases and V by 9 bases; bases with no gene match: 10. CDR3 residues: CASKITGTGSYEQYF. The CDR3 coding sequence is TGTGCCAGTAAGATTACAGGGACAGGCTCCTACGAGCAGTACTTC.

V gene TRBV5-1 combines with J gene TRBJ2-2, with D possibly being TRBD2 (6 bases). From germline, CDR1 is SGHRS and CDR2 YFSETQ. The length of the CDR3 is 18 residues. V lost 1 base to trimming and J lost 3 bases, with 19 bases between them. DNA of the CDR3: TGCGCCAGCAGCTTGAGAGACCGTAGCGGCGATGACACCGGGGAGCTGTTTTTT. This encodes CASSLRDRSGDDTGELFF.

The CDR3 DNA reads TGTGCCAGCAGCTCAGGGGAGCCTAATGAAAAACTGTTTTTT. It encodes CASSSGEPNEKLFF. The chain is built from TRBV7-9 and TRBJ1-4; D is possibly TRBD1 (6 bases). The germline V gene encodes CDR1 SEHNR and CDR2 FQNEAQ (reference sequence). This CDR3 is built from 14 residues. Trimming removed 4 bases at V and 3 bases at J, with 9 bases between.

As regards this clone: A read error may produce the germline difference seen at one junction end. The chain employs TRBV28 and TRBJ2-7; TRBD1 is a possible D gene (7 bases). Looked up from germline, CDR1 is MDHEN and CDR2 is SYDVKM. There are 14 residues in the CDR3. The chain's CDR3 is CANSLADRLHEQYF. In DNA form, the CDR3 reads TGTGCCAACAGTTTAGCGGACAGGCTTCACGAGCAGTACTTC.

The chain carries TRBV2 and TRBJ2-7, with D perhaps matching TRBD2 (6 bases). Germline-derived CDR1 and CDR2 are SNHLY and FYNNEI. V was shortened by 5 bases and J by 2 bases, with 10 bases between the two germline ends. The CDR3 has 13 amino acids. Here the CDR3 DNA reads TGTGCCAGCAGTTATAGCGGTACCTACGAGCAGTACTTC. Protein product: CASSYSGTYEQYF.

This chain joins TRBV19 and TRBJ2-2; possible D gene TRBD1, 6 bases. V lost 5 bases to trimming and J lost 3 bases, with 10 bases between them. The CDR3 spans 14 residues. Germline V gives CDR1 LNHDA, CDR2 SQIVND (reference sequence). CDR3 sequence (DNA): TGTGCCAGTAGTTACAGGGTGCACACCGGGGAGCTGTTTTTT. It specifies CASSYRVHTGELFF.

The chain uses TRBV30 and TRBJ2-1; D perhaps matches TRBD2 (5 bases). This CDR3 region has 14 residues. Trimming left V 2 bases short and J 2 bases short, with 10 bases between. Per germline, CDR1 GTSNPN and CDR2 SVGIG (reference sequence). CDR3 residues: CAWSPTGAYNEQFF. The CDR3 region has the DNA TGTGCCTGGAGTCCCACCGGGGCCTACAATGAGCAGTTCTTC.